The 10 T cell receptor beta chains below come from one sample, sequenced in a study of Graves' ophthalmopathy and Graves' hyperthyroidism (dated by TCRdb to between 2017 and 2018). These reads were obtained on an Illumina HiSeq 2000. For repertoire sequencing, the TCR beta CDR3 regions were amplified from RNA transcripts. A first-round RT-PCR used HTBI primers with the Qiagen OneStep RT-PCR kit, followed by a second-round multiplex PCR, size selection and purification. The public reads were run again by TCRdb, first through fastp at Q25 and then through MiXCR, and only productive beta chains were kept. Rows with a matching CDR3 protein are joined into one entry that keeps the most common DNA and genes. This sample comprises roughly 500,000 distinct CDR3 sequences, roughly 14% of them detected only once. 9.8% of the sample lies in the top ten. The material sequenced was blood. These receptors came from a woman aged 25 to 39 with Graves' ophthalmopathy. Donor details come from another sample of the same person, matched by shared clones.

This chain uses TRBV5-1 with TRBJ1-1; D possibly corresponds to TRBD1 (6 bases). V lost 4 bases and J lost 1, with 14 bases in between. The CDR3 is made up of 15 amino acids. Germline lookup yields CDR1 SGHRS and CDR2 YFSETQ. DNA of the CDR3: TGCGCCAGCAGCGATAATACAGGGAGGAACACTGAAGCTTTCTTT. Its protein is CASSDNTGRNTEAFF.

V gene TRBV5-4 combines with J gene TRBJ2-3, with D perhaps matching TRBD2 (6 bases). The CDR3 covers 16 residues. Deletions cut 0 bases from V and 0 bases from J, with 11 bases between. Germline V gives CDR1 SGHNT, CDR2 YYREEE (reference sequence). The CDR3 protein is CASSLEVAASTDTQYF. The CDR3 DNA reads TGTGCCAGCAGCTTGGAGGTAGCGGCTAGCACAGATACGCAGTATTTT.

J is TRBJ2-2 and V is TRBV12-3 or TRBV12-4; D uncertain. With 7 bases removed from V and 6 bases from J, the gap between germline ends came to 9 bases. This CDR3 region has 12 residues. The CDR3 region is CASKSRSGELFF. The CDR3 DNA sequence: TGTGCCAGCAAATCCCGGTCCGGGGAGCTGTTTTTT.

Many counts were recorded for this clonotype. The chain is built from TRBV12-3 or TRBV12-4 and TRBJ1-1, with a weak D call TRBD1 (5 bases). V lost 2 bases and J lost 1, with 14 bases in between. The CDR3 loop spans 16 amino acids. The CDR3 coding sequence is TGTGCCAGCAGTTTAAGAATTGGGGCCGCGAACACTGAAGCTTTCTTT. Translated, it gives CASSLRIGAANTEAFF.

This clonotype was recorded at least ten times. This sequence joins TRBV12-3 or TRBV12-4 and TRBJ1-5; maybe TRBD1 (5 bases). CDR3 size: 13 residues. V lost 7 bases to trimming and J lost 3 bases, with 10 bases between them. The CDR3 loop reads CASTKGLNQPQHF. CDR3 nucleotide sequence: TGTGCCAGCACTAAGGGACTCAATCAGCCCCAGCATTTT.

This clonotype was observed many times. The chain joins TRBV12-3 or TRBV12-4 to TRBJ1-1; possible D gene TRBD1, 6 bases. This CDR3 region has 13 residues. V lost 10 bases and J lost 2, with 14 bases in between. CDR3 sequence (DNA): TGTGCCACCCGGGGAGGGGGTAACACTGAAGCTTTCTTT. This gives the protein CATRGGGNTEAFF.

Ten or more counts support this clonotype. The chain has TRBV29-1 and TRBJ2-7; the D gene is possibly TRBD1 (5 bases). V lost 2 bases and J 6 bases, leaving 20 bases between the germline ends. The CDR3 has 15 residues. Germline V gives CDR1 SQVTM, CDR2 ANQGSEA. The CDR3 here is CSVEIGRAGFSEQYF. For the CDR3, the DNA is TGCAGCGTTGAAATCGGTCGGGCAGGGTTCTCCGAGCAGTACTTC.

This clonotype has a count of ten or more. The rearrangement uses TRBV6-1 and TRBJ2-7; D uncertain. Trimming pared 3 bases from V and 3 bases from J, leaving 3 bases between. The germline CDR1 and CDR2 sequences are MNHNS and SASEGT. The CDR3 contains 11 residues. The CDR3 spells CASSEYYEQYF. CDR3 nucleotide sequence: TGTGCCAGCAGTGAGTACTACGAGCAGTACTTC.

This sequence joins TRBV6-5 and TRBJ1-2, with TRBD1 matching over 7 bases. The CDR3 is 15 residues long. Germline CDR1 is MNHEY and CDR2 is SVGAGI. V dropped 5 bases and J dropped 8; count of bases not matched to a gene: 14. In DNA form, the CDR3 reads TGTGCCAGCAGTAACCGACAGGGTGTCACTGAAGGCTACACCTTC. Encoded protein: CASSNRQGVTEGYTF.

This clonotype was seen many times. The chain uses TRBV11-1 and TRBJ1-1, with 9 positions matching TRBD1. The CDR3 extends over 16 amino acids. CDR1 is SGHAT and CDR2 is FQDESV in the germline V gene (reference sequence). The V gene end was trimmed by 1 base and the J gene end by 1 base; junction bases not matched to a gene: 4. DNA for the CDR3: TGTGCCAGCAGCTTAGTTGTGGGACAGGGGAACACTGAAGCTTTCTTT. Encoded protein: CASSLVVGQGNTEAFF.